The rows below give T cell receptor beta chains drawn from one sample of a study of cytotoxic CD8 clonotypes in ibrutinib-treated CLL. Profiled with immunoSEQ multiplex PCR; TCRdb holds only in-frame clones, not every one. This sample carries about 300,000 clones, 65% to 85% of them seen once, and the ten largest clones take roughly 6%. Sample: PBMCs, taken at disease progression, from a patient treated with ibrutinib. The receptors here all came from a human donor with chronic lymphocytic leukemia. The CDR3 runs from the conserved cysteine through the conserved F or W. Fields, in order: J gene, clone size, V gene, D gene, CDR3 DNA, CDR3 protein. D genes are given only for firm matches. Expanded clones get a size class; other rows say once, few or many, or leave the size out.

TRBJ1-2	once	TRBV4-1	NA	TGCGCCAGCAGCCAAGATCTGGGGGCGAACTATGGCTACACCTTC	CASSQDLGANYGYTF
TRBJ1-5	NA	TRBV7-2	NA	TGTGCCAGCAGCGTAACAGGGAATTATCAGCCCCAGCATTTT	CASSVTGNYQPQHF
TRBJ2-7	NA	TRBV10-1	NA	TGCGCCAGCAGTCCGGGCCGCTACGAGCAGTACTTC	CASSPGRYEQYF
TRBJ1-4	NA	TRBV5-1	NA	TGCGCCAGCAGCTTGGAACAGAATAATGAAAAACTGTTTTTT	CASSLEQNNEKLFF
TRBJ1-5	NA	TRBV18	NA	TGTGCCAGCTCACCAGGGACGGTGAGTAGCAATCAGCCCCAGCATTTT	CASSPGTVSSNQPQHF
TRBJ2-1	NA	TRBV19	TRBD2	TGTGCCAGTAGTTTTAGCGGGGGGGCCACTGAGCAGTTCTTC	CASSFSGGATEQFF
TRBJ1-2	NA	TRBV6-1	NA	TGTGCCAGCAGATCCTTGGACAGTAACTATGGCTACACCTTC	CASRSLDSNYGYTF
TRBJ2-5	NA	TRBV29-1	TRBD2	TGCAGCGTTACGAGCGGGGGAGAGACCCAGTACTTC	CSVTSGGETQYF
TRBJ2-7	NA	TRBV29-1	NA	TGCAGCGCTATACCGGGACAACTACGTTCCTACGAGCAGTACTTC	CSAIPGQLRSYEQYF
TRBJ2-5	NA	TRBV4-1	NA	TGCGCCAGCAGCCAAGATGTGTCGCCTGGAGAGACCCAGTACTTC	CASSQDVSPGETQYF
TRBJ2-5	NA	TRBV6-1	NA	TGTGCCAGCACCCCTCCCCCACCCGGCAGGGAGACCCAGTACTTC	CASTPPPPGRETQYF
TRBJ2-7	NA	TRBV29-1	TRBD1	TGCAGCGTCCTTGGACAGGAAGGCTACGAGCAGTACTTC	CSVLGQEGYEQYF
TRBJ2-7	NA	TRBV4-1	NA	TGCGCCAGCAGCCAAGTGCTAGGGGGAGGGTCCTACGAGCAGTACTTC	CASSQVLGGGSYEQYF
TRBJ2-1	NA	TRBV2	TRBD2	TGTGCCAGCAGTCGGACTAGCGGGGGGGCTAATGAGCAGTTCTTC	CASSRTSGGANEQFF
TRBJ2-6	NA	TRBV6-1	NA	TGTGCCAGCAGTGACTACTCTGGGGCCAACGTCCTGACTTTC	CASSDYSGANVLTF
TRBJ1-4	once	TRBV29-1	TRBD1	TGCAGCGTCCTCCGGGACAGTCATGAAAAACTGTTTTTT	CSVLRDSHEKLFF
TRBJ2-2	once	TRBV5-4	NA	TGTGCCAGCAGCGCGGGGTTAGACGCCGGGGAGCTGTTTTTT	CASSAGLDAGELFF
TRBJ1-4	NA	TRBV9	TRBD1	TGTGCCAGCAGCGGCAAGGGGACAGGTGGGGAAAAACTGTTTTTT	CASSGKGTGGEKLFF
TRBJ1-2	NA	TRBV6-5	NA	TGTGCCAGCAGTTACTCGTGGGATCATGGCTACACCTTC	CASSYSWDHGYTF
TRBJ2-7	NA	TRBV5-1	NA	TGCGCCAGCAGCTTCCACAGCTACCCCTACGAGCAGTACTTC	CASSFHSYPYEQYF
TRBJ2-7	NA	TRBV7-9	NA	TGTGCCAGCAGCTTAGGATCGGACTCGGCCTACGAGCAGTACTTC	CASSLGSDSAYEQYF
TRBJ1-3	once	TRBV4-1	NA	TGCGCCAGCAGCCAAGGGGGCGGGAAGGCGCGGGGAAACACCATATATTTT	CASSQGGGKARGNTIYF
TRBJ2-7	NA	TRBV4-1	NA	TGCGCCAGCAGCCAGGTGGGGGGAGGTGCCTACGAGCAGTACTTC	CASSQVGGGAYEQYF
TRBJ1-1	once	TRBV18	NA	TGTGCCAGCTCACCAGAAGTAGGGTTTGTGGCTTTCTTT	CASSPEVGFVAFF
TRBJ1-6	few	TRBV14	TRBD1	TGTGCCAGCAGCCAATCAGGACAGGGTTGGACCAATTCACCCCTCCACTTT	CASSQSGQGWTNSPLHF
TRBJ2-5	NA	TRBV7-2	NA	TGTGCCAGCAGCTTAGCTAAATATACAGAGTTACAAGAGACCCAGTACTTC	CASSLAKYTELQETQYF
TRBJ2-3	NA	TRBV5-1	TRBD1	TGCGCCAGCAGCCACCGGGACAGAAGAACAGATACGCAGTATTTT	CASSHRDRRTDTQYF
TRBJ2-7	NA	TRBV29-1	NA	TGCAGCGTTGAAGAGGCAGGGGGGTCCTACGAGCAGTACTTC	CSVEEAGGSYEQYF
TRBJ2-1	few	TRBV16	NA	TGTGCCAGCAGCCAATCCACTTCAAATAGTAAGACCCGGTTCAATGAGCAGTTCTTC	CASSQSTSNSKTRFNEQFF
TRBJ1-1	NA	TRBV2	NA	TGTGCCAGCAAGACTACAGGACCTAACACTGAAGCTTTCTTT	CASKTTGPNTEAFF
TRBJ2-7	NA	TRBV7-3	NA	TGTGCCAGCAGCTTAGACTCCTTTGACGAGCAGTACTTC	CASSLDSFDEQYF
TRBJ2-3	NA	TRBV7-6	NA	TGTGCCAGCAGTAACAGGGTCACAGATACGCAGTATTTT	CASSNRVTDTQYF
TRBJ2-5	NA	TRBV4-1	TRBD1	TGCGCCAGCAGCCGCCCCGGGACAGGGTGGCTCGGGGACCAAGAGACCCAGTACTTC	CASSRPGTGWLGDQETQYF
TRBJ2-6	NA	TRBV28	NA	TGTGCCAGCAGTTTAAGGGCCCTTAGCTCTGGGGCCAACGTCCTGACTTTC	CASSLRALSSGANVLTF
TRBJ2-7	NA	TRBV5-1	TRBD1	TGCGCCAGCAGCATAGGACAGGGAAAATACGAGCAGTACTTC	CASSIGQGKYEQYF
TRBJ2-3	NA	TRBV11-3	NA	TGTGCCAGCAGCTTAAGCAGCTCAGATACGCAGTATTTT	CASSLSSSDTQYF
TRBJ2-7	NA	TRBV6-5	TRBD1	TGTGCCAGCAGACCACCGGGACAGGGTTCCTACGAGCAGTACTTC	CASRPPGQGSYEQYF
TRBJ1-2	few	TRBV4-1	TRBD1	TGCGCCAGCAGCCATACACAGGGGGCGATACCCTATGGCTACACCTTC	CASSHTQGAIPYGYTF
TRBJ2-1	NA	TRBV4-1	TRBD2	TGCGCCAGCAGCCGCCTAGCGGGGGGCAACAATGAGCAGTTCTTC	CASSRLAGGNNEQFF
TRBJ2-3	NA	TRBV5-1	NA	TGCGCCAGCAGCCGGACCTACCGCACAGATACGCAGTATTTT	CASSRTYRTDTQYF
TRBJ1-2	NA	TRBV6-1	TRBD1	TGTGCCAGCAGTGAAGATGGACAGGGGACCTACTATGGCTACACCTTC	CASSEDGQGTYYGYTF
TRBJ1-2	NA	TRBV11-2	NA	TGTGCCAGCAGCCCCTTTTCTAGGTCAGGAACGGGCTATGGCTACACCTTC	CASSPFSRSGTGYGYTF
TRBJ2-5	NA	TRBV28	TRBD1	TGTGCCAGCAGTTCCACTGGGACAGGGTGGGGTGAGACCCAGTACTTC	CASSSTGTGWGETQYF
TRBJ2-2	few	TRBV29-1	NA	TGCAGCGTCGTGCTGGGGTCTTTTATCTCCGGGGAGCTGTTTTTT	CSVVLGSFISGELFF
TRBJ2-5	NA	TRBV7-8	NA	TGTGCCAGCAGCTTAGCGCCCAGTCTAGAGACCCAGTACTTC	CASSLAPSLETQYF
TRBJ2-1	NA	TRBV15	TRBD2	TGTGCCACCAGCAGGGGTAGCGGGGGTACCTACAATGAGCAGTTCTTC	CATSRGSGGTYNEQFF
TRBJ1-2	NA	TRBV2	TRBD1	TGTGCCAGCAGGCTACAGGGGGCGTTTGGCTACACCTTC	CASRLQGAFGYTF
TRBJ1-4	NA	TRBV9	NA	TGTGCCAGCAGCGAGAGTCCCAATGAAAAACTGTTTTTT	CASSESPNEKLFF
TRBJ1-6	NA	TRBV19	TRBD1	TGTGCCAGTAGTGGAGGAGGGGGCTATTCACCCCTCCACTTT	CASSGGGGYSPLHF
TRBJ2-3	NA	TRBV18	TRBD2	TGTGCCAGCTCGCCCCTAGCGGGGGGGCCCGTTGGCACAGATACGCAGTATTTT	CASSPLAGGPVGTDTQYF
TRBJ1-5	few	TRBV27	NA	TGTGCCAGCAGTCTAAGGGGGTCCAATCAGCCCCAGCATTTT	CASSLRGSNQPQHF
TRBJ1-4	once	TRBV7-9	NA	TGTGCCAGCAGCTCATCTTATAATGAAAAACTGTTTTTT	CASSSSYNEKLFF
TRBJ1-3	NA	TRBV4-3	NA	TGCGCCAGCAGCCAAGATCAGGACAGAGGAAACACCATATATTTT	CASSQDQDRGNTIYF
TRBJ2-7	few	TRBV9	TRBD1	TGTGCCAGCAGCGATCCGACAGGGTTCGAGCAGTACTTC	CASSDPTGFEQYF
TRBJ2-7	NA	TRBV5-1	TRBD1	TGCGCCAGCAGCTCCTGGACAGGGGCCCCCGAGCAGTACTTC	CASSSWTGAPEQYF
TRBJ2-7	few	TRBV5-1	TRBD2	TGCGCCAGCAGCTCAGGACTAGCGGGGCGAATGGACGAGCAGTACTTC	CASSSGLAGRMDEQYF
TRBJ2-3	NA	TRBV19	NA	TGTGCCAGTAGCGCCTTGGGGCATAGCACAGATACGCAGTATTTT	CASSALGHSTDTQYF
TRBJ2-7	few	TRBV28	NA	TGTGCCAGCAAAGGAATCGATCGAACCTACGAGCAGTACTTC	CASKGIDRTYEQYF
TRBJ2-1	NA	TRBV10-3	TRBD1	TGTGCCATCAGTGAGACGTGGACAGGGCGGAATGAGCAGTTCTTC	CAISETWTGRNEQFF
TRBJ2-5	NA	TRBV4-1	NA	TGCGCCAGCAGCCAATGGGCACGAGAGACCCAGTACTTC	CASSQWARETQYF